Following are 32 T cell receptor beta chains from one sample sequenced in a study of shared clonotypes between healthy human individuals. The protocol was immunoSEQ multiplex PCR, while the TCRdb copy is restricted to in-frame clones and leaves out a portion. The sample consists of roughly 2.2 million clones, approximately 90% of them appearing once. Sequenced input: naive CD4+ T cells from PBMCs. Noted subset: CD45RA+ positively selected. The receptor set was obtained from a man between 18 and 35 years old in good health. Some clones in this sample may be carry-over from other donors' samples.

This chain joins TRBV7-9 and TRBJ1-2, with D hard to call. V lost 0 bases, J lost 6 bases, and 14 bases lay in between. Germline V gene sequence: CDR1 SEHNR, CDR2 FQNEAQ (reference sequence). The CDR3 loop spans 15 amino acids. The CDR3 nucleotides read TGTGCCAGCAGCTTAGCGGGAACCCCCTGGGATGGCTACACCTTC. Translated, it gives CASSLAGTPWDGYTF.

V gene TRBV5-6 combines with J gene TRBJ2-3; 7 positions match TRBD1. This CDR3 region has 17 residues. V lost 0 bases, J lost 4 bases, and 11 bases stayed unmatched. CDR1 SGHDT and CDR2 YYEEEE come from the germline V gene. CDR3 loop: CASSLGPNRGSADTQYF. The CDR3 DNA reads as TGTGCCAGCAGCTTGGGTCCCAACAGGGGTTCCGCAGATACGCAGTATTTT.

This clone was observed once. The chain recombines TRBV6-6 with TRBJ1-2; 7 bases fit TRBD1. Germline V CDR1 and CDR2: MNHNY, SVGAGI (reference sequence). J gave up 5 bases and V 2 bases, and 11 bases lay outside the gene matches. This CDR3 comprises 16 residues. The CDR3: CASSYALTRGSYGYTF. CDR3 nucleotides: TGTGCCAGCAGTTACGCCCTTACCAGGGGGAGTTATGGCTACACCTTC.

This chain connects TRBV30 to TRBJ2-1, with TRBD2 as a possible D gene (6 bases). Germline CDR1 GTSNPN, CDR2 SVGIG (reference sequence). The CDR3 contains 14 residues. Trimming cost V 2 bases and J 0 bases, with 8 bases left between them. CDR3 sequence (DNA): TGTGCCTGGAGTATCGGGGGCTCCTACAATGAGCAGTTCTTC. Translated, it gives CAWSIGGSYNEQFF.

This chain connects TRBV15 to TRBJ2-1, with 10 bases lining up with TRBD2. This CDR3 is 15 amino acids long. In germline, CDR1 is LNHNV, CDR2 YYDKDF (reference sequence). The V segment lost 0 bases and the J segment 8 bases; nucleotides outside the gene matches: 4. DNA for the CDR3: TGTGCCACCAGCAGAGAAAGCGGGAGGGGGGATGAGCAGTTCTTC. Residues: CATSRESGRGDEQFF. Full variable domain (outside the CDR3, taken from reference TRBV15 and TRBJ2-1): DAMVIQNPRYQVTQFGKPVTLSCSQTLNHNVMYWYQQKSSQAPKLLFHYYDKDFNNEADTPDNFQSRRPNTSFCFLDIRSPGLGDTAMYLCATSRESGRGDEQFFGPGTRLTVL.

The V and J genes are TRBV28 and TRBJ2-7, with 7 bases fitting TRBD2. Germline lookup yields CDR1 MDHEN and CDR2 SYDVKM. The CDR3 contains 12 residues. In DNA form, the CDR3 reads TGTGCGACGGGCGGGAGTCCCTACGAGCAGTACTTC. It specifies CATGGSPYEQYF.

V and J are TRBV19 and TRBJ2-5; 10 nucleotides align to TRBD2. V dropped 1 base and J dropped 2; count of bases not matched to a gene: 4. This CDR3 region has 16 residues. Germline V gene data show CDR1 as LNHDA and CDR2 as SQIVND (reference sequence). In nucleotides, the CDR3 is TGTGCCAGTAGTATAGTTTCTAGCGGGGGACAAGAGACCCAGTACTTC. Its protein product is CASSIVSSGGQETQYF.

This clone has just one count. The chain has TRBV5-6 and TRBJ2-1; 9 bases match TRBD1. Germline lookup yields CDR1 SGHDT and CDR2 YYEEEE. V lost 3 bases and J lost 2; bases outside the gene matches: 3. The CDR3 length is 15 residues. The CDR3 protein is CASSWTGVTYNEQFF. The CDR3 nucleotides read TGTGCCAGCAGCTGGACAGGGGTCACCTACAATGAGCAGTTCTTC.

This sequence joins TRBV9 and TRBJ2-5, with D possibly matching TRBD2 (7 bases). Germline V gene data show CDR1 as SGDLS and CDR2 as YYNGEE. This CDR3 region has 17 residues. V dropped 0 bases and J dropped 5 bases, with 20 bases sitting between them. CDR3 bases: TGTGCCAGCAGCGTAGGGGCTAGCCCGGAGGGGGGGGAGACCCAGTACTTC. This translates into CASSVGASPEGGETQYF. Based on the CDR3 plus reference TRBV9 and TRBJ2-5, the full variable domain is DSGVTQTPKHLITATGQRVTLRCSPRSGDLSVYWYQQSLDQGLQFLIQYYNGEERAKGNILERFSAQQFPDLHSELNLSSLELGDSALYFCASSVGASPEGGETQYFGPGTRLLVL.

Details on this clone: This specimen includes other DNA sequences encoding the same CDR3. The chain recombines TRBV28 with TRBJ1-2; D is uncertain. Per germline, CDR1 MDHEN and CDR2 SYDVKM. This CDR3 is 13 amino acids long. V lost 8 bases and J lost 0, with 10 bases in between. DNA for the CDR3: TGTGCCAGCTTGAACGGGGCTAACTATGGCTACACCTTC. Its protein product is CASLNGANYGYTF.

This CDR3 is CASSFSTRLAGFDEQYF. The CDR3 coding sequence is TGTGCCAGCAGCTTTTCTACCAGACTAGCGGGGTTCGACGAGCAGTACTTC. V usage is TRBV13 and J usage is TRBJ2-7, with 11 bases identical to TRBD2. This CDR3 spans 17 amino acids. Germline CDR1 reads PRHDT; CDR2 reads FYEKMQ (reference sequence). The ends lost 3 bases at V and 5 bases at J; junction bases unmatched: 12.

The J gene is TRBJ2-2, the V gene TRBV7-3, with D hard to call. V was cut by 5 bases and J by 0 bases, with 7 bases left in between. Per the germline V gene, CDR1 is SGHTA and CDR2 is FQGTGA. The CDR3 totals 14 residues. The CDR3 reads CASSVGTNTGELFF. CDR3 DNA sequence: TGTGCCAGCAGCGTAGGGACGAACACCGGGGAGCTGTTTTTT.

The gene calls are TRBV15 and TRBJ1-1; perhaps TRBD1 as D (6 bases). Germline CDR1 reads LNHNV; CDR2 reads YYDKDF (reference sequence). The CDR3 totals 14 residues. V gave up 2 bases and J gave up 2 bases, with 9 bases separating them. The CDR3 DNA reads TGTGCCACCAGCAGACAGGGGCCTAACACTGAAGCTTTCTTT. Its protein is CATSRQGPNTEAFF. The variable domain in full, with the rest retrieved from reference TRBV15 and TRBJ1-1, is DAMVIQNPRYQVTQFGKPVTLSCSQTLNHNVMYWYQQKSSQAPKLLFHYYDKDFNNEADTPDNFQSRRPNTSFCFLDIRSPGLGDTAMYLCATSRQGPNTEAFFGQGTRLTVV.

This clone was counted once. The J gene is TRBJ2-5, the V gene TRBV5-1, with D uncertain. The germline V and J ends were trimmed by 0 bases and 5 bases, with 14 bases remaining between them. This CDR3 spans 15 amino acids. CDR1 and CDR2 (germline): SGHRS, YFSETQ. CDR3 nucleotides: TGCGCCAGCAGCTTGGCTGGTCTAACCAGCGAGACCCAGTACTTC. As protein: CASSLAGLTSETQYF.

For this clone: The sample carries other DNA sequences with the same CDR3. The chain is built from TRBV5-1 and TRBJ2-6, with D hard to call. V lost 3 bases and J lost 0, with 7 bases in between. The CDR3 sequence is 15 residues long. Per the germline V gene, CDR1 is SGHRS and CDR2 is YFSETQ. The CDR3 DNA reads TGCGCCAGCAGCTCGACTGCCTCTGGGGCCAACGTCCTGACTTTC. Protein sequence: CASSSTASGANVLTF.

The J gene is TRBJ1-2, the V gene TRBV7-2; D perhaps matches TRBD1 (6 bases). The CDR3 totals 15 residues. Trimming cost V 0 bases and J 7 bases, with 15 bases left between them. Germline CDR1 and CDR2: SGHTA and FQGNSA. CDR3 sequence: CASSLATLTGIGYTF. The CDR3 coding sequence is TGTGCCAGCAGCTTAGCGACTTTAACAGGGATTGGCTACACCTTC.

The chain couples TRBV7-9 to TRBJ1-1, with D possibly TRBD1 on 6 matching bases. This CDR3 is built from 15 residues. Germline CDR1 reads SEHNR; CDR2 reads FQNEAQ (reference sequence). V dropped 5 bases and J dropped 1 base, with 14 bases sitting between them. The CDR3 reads CASSRGQPPNTEAFF. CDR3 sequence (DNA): TGTGCCAGCAGCAGAGGACAGCCACCGAACACTGAAGCTTTCTTT.

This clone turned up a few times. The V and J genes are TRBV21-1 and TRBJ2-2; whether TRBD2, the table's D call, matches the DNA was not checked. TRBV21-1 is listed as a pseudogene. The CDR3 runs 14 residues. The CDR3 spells CASSGGKNTGELFF. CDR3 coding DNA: TGTGCCAGCAGCGGCGGGAAGAACACCGGGGAGCTGTTTTTT.

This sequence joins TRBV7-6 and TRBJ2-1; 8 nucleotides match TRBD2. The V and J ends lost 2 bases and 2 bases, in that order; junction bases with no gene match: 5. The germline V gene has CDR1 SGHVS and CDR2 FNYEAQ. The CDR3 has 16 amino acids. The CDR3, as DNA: TGTGCCAGCAGCTTACCGCGGGAGGCCGCCTACAATGAGCAGTTCTTC. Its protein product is CASSLPREAAYNEQFF.

CDR3 amino acids: CASSLDPKYGYTF. As DNA, the CDR3 is TGTGCCAGCAGCTTAGACCCGAAATATGGCTACACCTTC. This chain joins TRBV7-2 and TRBJ1-2; D call uncertain. Germline CDR1 reads SGHTA; CDR2 reads FQGNSA. V was trimmed by 1 base and J by 5 bases, leaving 8 bases between them. This CDR3 contains 13 residues.

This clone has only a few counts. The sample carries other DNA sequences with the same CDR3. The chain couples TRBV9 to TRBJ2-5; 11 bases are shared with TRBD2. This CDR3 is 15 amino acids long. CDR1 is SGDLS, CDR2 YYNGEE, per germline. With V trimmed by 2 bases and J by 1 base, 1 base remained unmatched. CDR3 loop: CASSVGTSGQETQYF. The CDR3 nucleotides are TGTGCCAGCAGCGTTGGGACTAGCGGCCAAGAGACCCAGTACTTC.

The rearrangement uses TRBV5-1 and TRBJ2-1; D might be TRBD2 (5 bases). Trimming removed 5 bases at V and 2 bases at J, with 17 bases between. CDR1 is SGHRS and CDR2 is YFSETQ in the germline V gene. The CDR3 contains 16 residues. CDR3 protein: CASRGWPGDTYNEQFF. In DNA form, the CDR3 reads TGCGCCAGCAGGGGTTGGCCCGGGGATACCTACAATGAGCAGTTCTTC.

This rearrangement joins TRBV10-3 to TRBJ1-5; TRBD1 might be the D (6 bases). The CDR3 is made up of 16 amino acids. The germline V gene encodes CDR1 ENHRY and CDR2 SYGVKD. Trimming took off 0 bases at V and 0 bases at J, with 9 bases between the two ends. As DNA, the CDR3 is TGTGCCATCAGTGAGTCTCAGGGGAATAGCAATCAGCCCCAGCATTTT. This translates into CAISESQGNSNQPQHF.

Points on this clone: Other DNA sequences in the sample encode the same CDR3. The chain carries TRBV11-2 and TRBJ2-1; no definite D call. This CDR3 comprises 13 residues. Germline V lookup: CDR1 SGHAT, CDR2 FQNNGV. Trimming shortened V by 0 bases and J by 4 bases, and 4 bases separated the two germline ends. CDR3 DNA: TGTGCCAGCAGCTTAGACGGGTACAATGAGCAGTTCTTC. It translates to CASSLDGYNEQFF.

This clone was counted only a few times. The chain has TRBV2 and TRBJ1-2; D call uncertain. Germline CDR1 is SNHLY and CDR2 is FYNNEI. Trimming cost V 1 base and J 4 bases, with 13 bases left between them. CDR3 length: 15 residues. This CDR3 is CASSEGSPDIYGYTF. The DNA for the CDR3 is TGTGCCAGCAGTGAAGGAAGCCCTGACATCTATGGCTACACCTTC. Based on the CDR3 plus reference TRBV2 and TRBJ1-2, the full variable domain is EPEVTQTPSHQVTQMGQEVILRCVPISNHLYFYWYRQILGQKVEFLVSFYNNEISEKSEIFDDQFSVERPDGSNFTLKIRSTKLEDSAMYFCASSEGSPDIYGYTFGSGTRLTVV.

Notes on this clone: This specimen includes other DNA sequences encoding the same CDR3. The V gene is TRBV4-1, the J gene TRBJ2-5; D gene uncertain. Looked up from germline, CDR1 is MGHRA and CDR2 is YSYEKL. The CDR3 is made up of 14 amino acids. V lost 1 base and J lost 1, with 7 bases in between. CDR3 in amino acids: CASSQVGSQETQYF. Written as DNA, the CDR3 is TGCGCCAGCAGCCAAGTGGGTAGCCAAGAGACCCAGTACTTC.

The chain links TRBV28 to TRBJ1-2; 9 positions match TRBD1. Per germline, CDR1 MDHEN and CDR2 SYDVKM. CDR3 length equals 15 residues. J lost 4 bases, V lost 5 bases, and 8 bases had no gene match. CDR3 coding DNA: TGTGCCAGCAGTCATAACAGGGGGCGCCCCTATGGCTACACCTTC. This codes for CASSHNRGRPYGYTF.

CDR3 sequence reads: CASTIPTGVQPQHF. Written as DNA, the CDR3 is TGTGCCAGCACCATTCCGACCGGGGTTCAGCCCCAGCATTTT. The rearrangement uses TRBV28 and TRBJ1-5; no firm D call. There are 14 residues in the CDR3. Trimming took off 7 bases at V and 6 bases at J, with 16 bases between the two ends. CDR1 is MDHEN, CDR2 SYDVKM, per germline.

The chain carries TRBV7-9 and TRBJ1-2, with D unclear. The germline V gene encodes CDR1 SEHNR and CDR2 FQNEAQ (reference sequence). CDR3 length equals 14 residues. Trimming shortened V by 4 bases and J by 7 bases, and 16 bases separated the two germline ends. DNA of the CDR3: TGTGCCAGCAGCTCTACGGGAGAAAGACCTGGCTACACCTTC. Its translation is CASSSTGERPGYTF.

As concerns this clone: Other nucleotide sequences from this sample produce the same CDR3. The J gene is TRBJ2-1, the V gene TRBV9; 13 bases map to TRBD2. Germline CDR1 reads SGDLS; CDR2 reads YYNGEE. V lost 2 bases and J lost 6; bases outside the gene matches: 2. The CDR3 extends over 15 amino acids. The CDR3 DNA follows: TGTGCCAGCAGCGTGACTAGCGGGAGGTCCAATGAGCAGTTCTTC. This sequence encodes CASSVTSGRSNEQFF. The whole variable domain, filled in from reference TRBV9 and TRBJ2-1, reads DSGVTQTPKHLITATGQRVTLRCSPRSGDLSVYWYQQSLDQGLQFLIQYYNGEERAKGNILERFSAQQFPDLHSELNLSSLELGDSALYFCASSVTSGRSNEQFFGPGTRLTVL.

CDR3 loop: CASSSLAGKSTDTQYF. The CDR3 coding sequence is TGCGCCAGCAGCTCCCTAGCGGGAAAAAGCACAGATACGCAGTATTTT. The chain carries TRBV5-1 and TRBJ2-3; TRBD2 matches 9 bases. After removal of 3 bases from V and 0 bases from J, the junction contained 5 bases not matched to a gene. The CDR3 runs to 16 residues. Germline V lookup: CDR1 SGHRS, CDR2 YFSETQ.

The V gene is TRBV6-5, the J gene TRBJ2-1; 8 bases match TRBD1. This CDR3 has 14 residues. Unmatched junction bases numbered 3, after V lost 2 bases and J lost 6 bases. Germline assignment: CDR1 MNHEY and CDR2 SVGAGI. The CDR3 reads CASSYTTGGNEQFF. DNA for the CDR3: TGTGCCAGCAGTTACACAACAGGGGGCAATGAGCAGTTCTTC.